One TCR beta chain is described in this entry. The study drew its donors from healthy HIV-negative adults without recent acute infections or vaccinations. These data belong to a study of shared clonotypes between healthy human individuals. The V and J ends lost 3 bases and 4 bases respectively, with 10 bases between them. The CDR3 spans 14 residues. Germline values: CDR1 SNHLY, CDR2 FYNNEI. Original methodology: ImmunoSEQ only sent back junction sequences with no quality scores, so filtering was done differently. Here immunoSEQ multiplex PCR was the method, and the copy in TCRdb shows in-frame clones only, minus some. V and J calls plus clone size are reproduced from that table; the DNA served to infer D and trimming. The repertoire includes fewer than 3 million clones, 92% of them detected once, and about 0.41% sits in the top ten.

The V gene is TRBV2, the J gene TRBJ2-1; D gene unclear. The sequenced sample consisted of naive CD4+ T cells from PBMCs. The subset is: CD45RA+ positively selected. The TCR sequence derives from a man younger than 35 in good health. Some clones in this sample may be carry-over from other donors' samples. CDR3 DNA sequence: TGTGCCAGCAGTGACAGTGGAATTTACAATGAGCAGTTCTTC. Encoded protein: CASSDSGIYNEQFF.